This is a list of T cell receptor beta chains from one sample in a study of blood T cell repertoires in COVID-19. The table came from immunoSEQ multiplex PCR; TCRdb's copy has only in-frame clones and leaves some out. The table has some 350,000 clones, nearly 90% seen once; the top ten hold approximately 7%. The sequenced sample consisted of peripheral blood. These receptors were obtained from a young man with active or convalescent COVID-19. Both conserved end residues are part of each CDR3. The order of the fields is J gene, D gene, clone size, V gene, CDR3 protein, CDR3 DNA. D genes are given only for firm matches. Size is stated for part of the rows, as once, few or many counts, or as a class when the clone is expanded.

TRBJ1-4 NA NA TRBV2 CASSTGHPTNEKLFF TGTGCCAGCAGTACCGGACATCCAACTAATGAAAAACTGTTTTTT
TRBJ2-7 TRBD2 once TRBV10-3 CAISESGGSTYEQYF TGTGCCATCAGTGAGTCGGGCGGGAGTACTTACGAGCAGTACTTC
TRBJ2-7 NA NA TRBV28 CASTDRDKRYSYEQYF TGTGCCAGCACCGATCGGGACAAACGATACTCCTACGAGCAGTACTTC
TRBJ1-1 NA NA TRBV19 CASSITGGPNTEAFF TGTGCCAGTAGTATAACAGGCGGACCGAACACTGAAGCTTTCTTT
TRBJ2-3 TRBD2 once TRBV28 CASSTPGTSSTDTQYF TGTGCCAGCAGTACACCCGGGACTAGCAGCACAGATACGCAGTATTTT
TRBJ2-7 TRBD2 NA TRBV6-2/TRBV6-3 CASSPYSPGLAGVPYEQYF TGTGCCAGCAGTCCCTATTCGCCGGGACTAGCGGGAGTCCCCTACGAGCAGTACTTC
TRBJ2-1 NA NA TRBV9 CASSGANNEQFF TGTGCCAGCAGCGGAGCTAACAATGAGCAGTTCTTC
TRBJ2-7 NA NA TRBV18 CASSPIVGGGVYEQYF TGTGCCAGCTCGCCCATAGTAGGGGGGGGCGTCTACGAGCAGTACTTC
TRBJ2-2 TRBD1 NA TRBV24-1 CATSDLGQGSGELFF TGTGCCACCAGTGATTTGGGACAGGGATCCGGGGAGCTGTTTTTT
TRBJ1-2 NA NA TRBV6-5 CASRARVDYGYTF TGTGCCAGCAGGGCACGGGTAGACTATGGCTACACCTTC
TRBJ2-1 NA NA TRBV28 CASRSFSEQFF TGTGCCAGCAGATCTTTTTCTGAGCAGTTCTTC
TRBJ1-6 TRBD1 NA TRBV7-2 CASSLAGTGNSPLHF TGTGCCAGCAGCTTAGCCGGGACAGGGAATTCACCCCTCCACTTT
TRBJ2-3 NA NA TRBV25-1 CASSESSGYSTDTQYF TGTGCCAGCAGTGAGTCCAGCGGTTACAGCACAGATACGCAGTATTTT
TRBJ1-3 NA NA TRBV6-6 CASSYEGGGGNTIYF TGTGCCAGCAGTTACGAGGGAGGTGGGGGAAACACCATATATTTT
TRBJ1-6 NA NA TRBV20-1 CSASLSRSSYNSPLHF TGCAGTGCTAGTCTTTCTCGGAGCTCCTATAATTCACCCCTCCACTTT
TRBJ2-1 TRBD2 once TRBV27 CASSTSIFPAAGVPKEQFF TGTGCCAGCAGTACCTCGATCTTTCCGGCAGCGGGAGTCCCAAAGGAGCAGTTCTTC
TRBJ2-1 NA NA TRBV7-3 CASSLDGGPYNEQFF TGTGCCAGCAGCTTGGACGGGGGGCCTTACAATGAGCAGTTCTTC
TRBJ2-7 TRBD1 NA TRBV11-2 CASTNRGPSYEQYF TGTGCCAGCACCAACAGGGGTCCCTCCTACGAGCAGTACTTC
TRBJ2-1 TRBD1 NA TRBV9 CASSLWTGDNEQFF TGTGCCAGCAGCCTTTGGACAGGGGACAATGAGCAGTTCTTC
TRBJ2-5 NA NA TRBV7-2 CASSLVPRRGQETQYF TGTGCCAGCAGCTTAGTCCCTAGGCGGGGCCAAGAGACCCAGTACTTC
TRBJ2-4 TRBD1 NA TRBV28 CASTLGDRVLNIQYF TGTGCCAGCACTCTAGGGGACAGGGTTTTAAACATTCAGTACTTC
TRBJ2-7 TRBD1 NA TRBV5-5 CASSFSGGVYEQYF TGTGCCAGCAGCTTTTCAGGGGGCGTTTACGAGCAGTACTTC
TRBJ1-2 NA NA TRBV10-1 CASSESPGGELNYGYTF TGCGCCAGCAGTGAGTCCCCCGGGGGGGAACTAAACTATGGCTACACCTTC